One sample yielded the 9 T cell receptor beta chains listed below, sequenced in a study of OX40 agonist ivuxolimab in advanced cancers. TCRdb's table, derived via immunoSEQ multiplex PCR, lists solely in-frame clones and lacks some. Among more than 20,000 clones, approximately 82% were seen once, and the ten largest hold approximately 58%. The sample was CD4+ or CD8+ T cells sorted from blood, taken in a trial of the OX40 agonist ivuxolimab. These receptors were obtained from an adult with an advanced solid tumor such as melanoma, head and neck, liver or kidney cancer.

The rearrangement joins TRBV15 to TRBJ2-1; D might be TRBD2 (6 bases). Trimming took 0 bases from V and 4 from J, leaving 13 bases between them. This CDR3 comprises 16 residues. The germline gives CDR1 LNHNV, CDR2 YYDKDF (reference sequence). CDR3 in amino acids: CATSRDWRGPYNEQFF. In DNA, the CDR3 is TGTGCCACCAGCAGAGATTGGCGGGGACCATACAATGAGCAGTTCTTC. Variable domain in full (rest from reference TRBV15 and TRBJ2-1): DAMVIQNPRYQVTQFGKPVTLSCSQTLNHNVMYWYQQKSSQAPKLLFHYYDKDFNNEADTPDNFQSRRPNTSFCFLDIRSPGLGDTAMYLCATSRDWRGPYNEQFFGPGTRLTVL.

The chain carries TRBV27 and TRBJ2-7; 7 positions match TRBD1. V trimming: 2 bases; J trimming: 4 bases; junction bases outside the gene matches: 5. The V gene's germline CDR1 is MNHEY and CDR2 SMNVEV (reference sequence). The CDR3 has 14 amino acids. The CDR3 here is CASSLQGTAYEQYF. The CDR3 nucleotides are TGTGCCAGCAGTTTACAGGGGACAGCATACGAGCAGTACTTC.

This clone was observed a few times. V and J are TRBV6-5 and TRBJ2-7; D may be TRBD1 or TRBD2 (6 bases each). The CDR3 runs 14 residues. CDR1 and CDR2 from the germline V gene are MNHEY and SVGAGI. Trimming shortened V by 6 bases and J by 5 bases, and 17 bases separated the two germline ends. The CDR3 loop is CASRSAGGLNEQYF. The CDR3 nucleotides are TGTGCCAGCAGATCCGCCGGGGGCTTAAACGAGCAGTACTTC.

The chain joins TRBV15 to TRBJ1-5; a weak D match, TRBD1 (5 bases). This CDR3 spans 14 amino acids. Looked up from germline, CDR1 is LNHNV and CDR2 is YYDKDF (reference sequence). Trimming cost V 0 bases and J 8 bases, with 11 bases left between them. The CDR3 region is CATSRERGSEPQHF. The CDR3 nucleotides are TGTGCCACCAGCAGAGAACGGGGGTCGGAGCCCCAGCATTTT.

This chain connects TRBV29-1 to TRBJ2-4; no reliable D call. The CDR3 is made up of 15 amino acids. The germline V gene has CDR1 SQVTM and CDR2 ANQGSEA. The ends were cut back, 1 base at V and 1 base at J, with 11 bases in the middle. In DNA form, the CDR3 reads TGCAGCGTTGAAGCTTGGGCAGCGGCCAAAAACATTCAGTACTTC. Its protein product is CSVEAWAAAKNIQYF.

The V and J genes are TRBV19 and TRBJ1-1; tentatively, D is TRBD1 (6 bases). Deletions cut 6 bases from V and 5 bases from J, with 13 bases between. The germline V gene encodes CDR1 LNHDA and CDR2 SQIVND (reference sequence). This CDR3 has 13 amino acids. CDR3 bases: TGTGCCAGTAGCGCCTCACAGGGTACTGAAGCTTTCTTT. As protein: CASSASQGTEAFF.

The rearrangement joins TRBV7-9 to TRBJ1-2; TRBD1 matches 8 bases. The CDR3 runs 17 residues. Germline CDR1 reads SEHNR; CDR2 reads FQNEAQ (reference sequence). The junction had 11 bases not matched to a gene; V was cut back by 1 base and J by 4 bases. The CDR3 DNA follows: TGTGCCAGCAGCTTAGGCCCCTCGACAGGGGCGTCCTATGGCTACACCTTC. This gives the protein CASSLGPSTGASYGYTF.

The rearrangement links TRBV12-5 to TRBJ2-3; 9 bases are a match to TRBD1. Losses at the gene ends were 6 bases for V and 4 bases for J; bases not matched to a gene: 8. Germline CDR1 reads LGHNT; CDR2 reads FRNRAP. The CDR3 covers 15 residues. The CDR3: CASGPGQGGADTQYF. Written as DNA, the CDR3 is TGTGCTAGTGGCCCGGGACAGGGAGGAGCAGATACGCAGTATTTT.

The rearrangement joins TRBV7-9 to TRBJ2-1; tentative D call: TRBD1 (6 bases). Trimming took off 4 bases at V and 4 bases at J, with 14 bases between the two ends. Germline loops: CDR1 SEHNR, CDR2 FQNEAQ (reference sequence). The CDR3 spans 15 residues. The CDR3 spells CASSYRVGVYNEQFF. CDR3 coding DNA: TGTGCCAGCAGCTACAGGGTAGGTGTTTACAATGAGCAGTTCTTC.